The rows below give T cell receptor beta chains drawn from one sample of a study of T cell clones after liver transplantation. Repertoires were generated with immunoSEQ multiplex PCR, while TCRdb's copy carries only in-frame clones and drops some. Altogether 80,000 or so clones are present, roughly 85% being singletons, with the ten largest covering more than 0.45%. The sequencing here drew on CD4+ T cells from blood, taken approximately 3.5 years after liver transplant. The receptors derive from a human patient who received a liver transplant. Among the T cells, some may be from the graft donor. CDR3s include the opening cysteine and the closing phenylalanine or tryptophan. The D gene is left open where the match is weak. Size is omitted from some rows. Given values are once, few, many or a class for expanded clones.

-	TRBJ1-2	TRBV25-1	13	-	TGTGCCAGCACTCGACAGGAGCAGTATGGCTACACCTTC	CASTRQEQYGYTF
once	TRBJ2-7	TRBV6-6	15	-	TGTGCCAGCAGTTCACCCCCCCTCGGTTCCTACGAGCAGTACTTC	CASSSPPLGSYEQYF
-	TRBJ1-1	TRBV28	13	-	TGTGCCAGCAGTTCTCAACCCCTCAGTGAAGCTTTCTTT	CASSSQPLSEAFF
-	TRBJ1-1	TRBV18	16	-	TGTGCCAGCTCACCGCCAGGCTCCCCTGGGGAAACTGAAGCTTTCTTT	CASSPPGSPGETEAFF
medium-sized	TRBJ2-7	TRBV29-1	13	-	TGCAGCGTTGGAAAAGACAGGTATGACGAGCAGTACTTC	CSVGKDRYDEQYF
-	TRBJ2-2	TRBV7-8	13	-	TGTGCCAGCAGCGGGAGGACGCCCGGGGAGCTGTTTTTT	CASSGRTPGELFF
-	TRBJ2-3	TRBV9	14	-	TGTGCCAGCAGCGCCATCGGGGCTTACGATACGCAGTATTTT	CASSAIGAYDTQYF
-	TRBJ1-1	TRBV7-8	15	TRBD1	TGTGCCAGCAGGACAAGGACAGGGGTGTACACTGAAGCTTTCTTT	CASRTRTGVYTEAFF
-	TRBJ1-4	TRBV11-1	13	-	TGTGCCAGCAGCGTACAGCTAAATGAAAAACTGTTTTTT	CASSVQLNEKLFF
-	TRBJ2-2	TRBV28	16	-	TGTGCCAGCAGTTCCATTCCCCTCCTGGACACCGGGGAGCTGTTTTTT	CASSSIPLLDTGELFF
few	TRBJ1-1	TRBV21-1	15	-	TGTGCCAGCAGCAAAGCGGGCAGACAGAACACTGAAGCTTTCTTT	CASSKAGRQNTEAFF
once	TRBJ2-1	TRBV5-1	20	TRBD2	TGCGCCAGCAGCTTGGCCATTCTAGCGGATCCTGCCCAATCCTACAATGAGCAGTTCTTC	CASSLAILADPAQSYNEQFF
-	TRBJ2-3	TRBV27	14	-	TGTGCCAGCAGTTTATCTTCCGCTCATGATACGCAGTATTTT	CASSLSSAHDTQYF
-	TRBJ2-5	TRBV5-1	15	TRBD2	TGCGCCAGCAGCTTGGGACTAGCGGGAGCGGAGACCCAGTACTTC	CASSLGLAGAETQYF
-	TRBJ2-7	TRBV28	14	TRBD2	TGTGCCAGCTGGACTAGCGGGCCCATAATCGAGCAGTACTTC	CASWTSGPIIEQYF
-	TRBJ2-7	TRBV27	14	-	TGTGCCAGCAGTTTGAGGGTAAGCTCCTACGAGCAGTACTTC	CASSLRVSSYEQYF
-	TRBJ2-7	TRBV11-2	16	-	TGTGCCAGCAGCCCCATCGGGCGGGGACCTTCCTACGAGCAGTACTTC	CASSPIGRGPSYEQYF
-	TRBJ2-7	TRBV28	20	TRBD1	TGTGCCAGCAGTTTCATTATGGATGGGACAGGCCTACTGAGCTCCTACGAGCAGTACTTC	CASSFIMDGTGLLSSYEQYF
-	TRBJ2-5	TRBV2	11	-	TGTGCCAGCAAGTACCAAGAGACCCAGTACTTC	CASKYQETQYF
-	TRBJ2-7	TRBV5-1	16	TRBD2	TGCGCCAGCAGCTCGACGACTAGCGGGAGAGCCTACGAGCAGTACTTC	CASSSTTSGRAYEQYF
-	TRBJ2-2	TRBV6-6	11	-	TGTGCCAGCAGAGCCGCCGGGGAGCTGTTTTTT	CASRAAGELFF
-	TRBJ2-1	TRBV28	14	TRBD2	TGTGCCAGCAGAACCGGGAGGTCCTACAATGAGCAGTTCTTC	CASRTGRSYNEQFF
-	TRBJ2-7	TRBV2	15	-	TGTGCCAGCAGTGAAATCCCAGCGGGCAACTACGAGCAGTACTTC	CASSEIPAGNYEQYF
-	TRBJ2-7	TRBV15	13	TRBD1	TGTGCCACCAGCAGAGATGTCGCGGGACAGGGGTACTTC	CATSRDVAGQGYF
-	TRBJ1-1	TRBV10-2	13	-	TGCGCCAGCAGTGACAGGATGAACACTGAAGCTTTCTTT	CASSDRMNTEAFF
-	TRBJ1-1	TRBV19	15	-	TGTGCCAGTAGTATAGCGGGGGGGGCGAGCACTGAAGCTTTCTTT	CASSIAGGASTEAFF
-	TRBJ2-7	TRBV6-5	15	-	TGTGCCAGCAGTTACTCGATTTACAGGGCCTACGAGCAGTACTTC	CASSYSIYRAYEQYF
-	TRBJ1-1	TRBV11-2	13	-	TGTGCCAGCAGCCCCCATACCGGCACTGAAGCTTTCTTT	CASSPHTGTEAFF
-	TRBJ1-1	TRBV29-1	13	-	TGCAGCGTTGAAGTAGGGGAGGGGACTGAAGCTTTCTTT	CSVEVGEGTEAFF
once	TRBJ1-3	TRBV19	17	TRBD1	TGTGCCAGTAGTGAAGGACAGGACTCTGTCTCTGGAAACACCATATATTTT	CASSEGQDSVSGNTIYF
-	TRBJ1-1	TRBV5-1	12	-	TGCGCCAGCGGGGACCAAATCACTGAAGCTTTCTTT	CASGDQITEAFF
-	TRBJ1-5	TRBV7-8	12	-	TGTGCCAGCAGCCCGACCCCGAGCCCCCAGCATTTT	CASSPTPSPQHF
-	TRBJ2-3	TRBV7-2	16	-	TGTGCCAGCAGCCCATGGGTTAGCGGAAGCACAGATACGCAGTATTTT	CASSPWVSGSTDTQYF
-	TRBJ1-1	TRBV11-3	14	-	TGTGCCAGCAGCCCAACTTTAGGCAGCACTGAAGCTTTCTTT	CASSPTLGSTEAFF
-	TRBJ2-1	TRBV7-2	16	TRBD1	TGTGCCAGCAGCCCCGGTAGGGGACAGGGGAAAAATGAGCAGTTCTTC	CASSPGRGQGKNEQFF
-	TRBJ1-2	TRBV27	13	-	TGTGCCAGCAGTTTGAAGAGGAACTCTGGCTACACCTTC	CASSLKRNSGYTF
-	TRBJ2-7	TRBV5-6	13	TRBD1	TGTGCCAGCAGCTTGCCCTACAGGGGCGAGCAGTACTTC	CASSLPYRGEQYF
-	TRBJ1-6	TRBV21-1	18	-	TGTGCCAGCAGGCGGCGACTGCTACACATACATCATAATTCACCCCTCCACTTT	CASRRRLLHIHHNSPLHF
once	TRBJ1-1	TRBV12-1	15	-	TGTGCCAGCAGCTTTGCGCAATGTCGGAACACTGAAGCTTTCTTT	CASSFAQCRNTEAFF
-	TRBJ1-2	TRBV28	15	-	TGTGCCAGCAGTTTATGGGGTCAGGAAAACTATGGCTACACCTTC	CASSLWGQENYGYTF
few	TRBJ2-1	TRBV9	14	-	TGTGCCAGCAGCGTAGCCTACCCCGGCAATGAGCAGTTCTTC	CASSVAYPGNEQFF
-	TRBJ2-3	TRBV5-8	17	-	TGTGCCAGCAGCCCCGGGGGTGGCTTTCCGAGCACAGATACGCAGTATTTT	CASSPGGGFPSTDTQYF
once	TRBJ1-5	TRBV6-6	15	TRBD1	TGTGCCAGCAGTCCGGACAGGGCAGGCAATCAGCCCCAGCATTTT	CASSPDRAGNQPQHF
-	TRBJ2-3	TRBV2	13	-	TGTGCCAGCAATGGCGGGGGCACAGATACGCAGTATTTT	CASNGGGTDTQYF
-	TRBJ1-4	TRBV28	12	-	TGTGCCAGCAGTTCCGCAAATGAAAAACTGTTTTTT	CASSSANEKLFF
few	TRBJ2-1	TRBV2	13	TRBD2	TGTGCCAGCAGGGCGGGAGGGCCCAATGAGCAGTTCTTC	CASRAGGPNEQFF
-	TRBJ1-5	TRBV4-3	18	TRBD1	TGCGCCAGCAGCCAGAGCGTGACAGGGATGGGTGGATATCAGCCCCAGCATTTT	CASSQSVTGMGGYQPQHF
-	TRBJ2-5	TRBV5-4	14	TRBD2	TGTGCTAGCAGCGGGGGACTTCCCAAGGGGACCCAGTACTTC	CASSGGLPKGTQYF
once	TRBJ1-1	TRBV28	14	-	TGTGCCAGCAGTTTATCATCCAGGGGCACTGAAGCTTTCTTT	CASSLSSRGTEAFF
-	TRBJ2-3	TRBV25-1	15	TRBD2	TGTGCCAGCAGTCCCGGGAGGACCTACACAGATACGCAGTATTTT	CASSPGRTYTDTQYF
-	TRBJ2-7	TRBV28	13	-	TGTGCCAGCAGGGTCCCAGGGGCCTACGAGCAGTACTTC	CASRVPGAYEQYF
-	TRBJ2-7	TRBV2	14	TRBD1	TGTGCCAGCGACCTGACAGGGTTCAGCTACGAGCAGTACTTC	CASDLTGFSYEQYF
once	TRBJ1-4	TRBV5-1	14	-	TGCGCCAGCAGCTTGGGATCAACTAATGAAAAACTGTTTTTT	CASSLGSTNEKLFF
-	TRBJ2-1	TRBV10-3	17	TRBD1	TGTGCCATCAGTGTATATTTTCAGGGACAGGTAGACAATGAGCAGTTCTTC	CAISVYFQGQVDNEQFF
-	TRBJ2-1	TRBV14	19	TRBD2	TGTGCCAGCAGCCAGGAGGCTAGCGGGAGACCCCACCCCCTCAATGAGCAGTTCTTC	CASSQEASGRPHPLNEQFF
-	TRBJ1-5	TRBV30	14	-	TGTGCCTGGAGCGAGGGGTTGAGCAATCAGCCCCAGCATTTT	CAWSEGLSNQPQHF
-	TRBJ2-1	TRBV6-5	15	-	TGTGCCAGCAGTTACTCGAGGCGGAGCTACAATGAGCAGTTCTTC	CASSYSRRSYNEQFF
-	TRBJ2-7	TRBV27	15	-	TGTGCCAGCAGTCCCCGGGGCGGTACGGGGTACGAGCAGTACTTC	CASSPRGGTGYEQYF
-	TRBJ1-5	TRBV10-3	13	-	TGTGCCATCAGCTACAGGGATGAGCAGCCCCAGCATTTT	CAISYRDEQPQHF
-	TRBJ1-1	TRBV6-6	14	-	TGTGCCAGCAGATCCGGGACTTCAAACACTGAAGCTTTCTTT	CASRSGTSNTEAFF